A selection of T cell receptor beta chains follows, all from one sample in a study of immune cell composition in non-small cell lung cancer. Sequencing used immunoSEQ multiplex PCR; TCRdb keeps in-frame clones, though not all of them. The sample lists around 6,000 clones, around 80% seen once, with around 7% in the top ten. Input material: lung tumor tissue. The receptor set was obtained from a human donor with non-small cell lung cancer. CDR3s include the opening cysteine and the closing phenylalanine or tryptophan. A D gene is named only where the DNA matches it firmly. Rows may omit the clone size; those that give it use once, few, many or a size class.

d_call	v_call	j_call	clone_size	cdr3_aa	cdr3_nt
NA	TRBV13	TRBJ2-3	once	CASRFSSPQDTQYF	TGTGCCAGCAGGTTTAGTTCCCCTCAAGATACGCAGTATTTT
TRBD1	TRBV2	TRBJ2-5	NA	CASSWTGEETQYF	TGTGCCAGCAGTTGGACAGGGGAAGAGACCCAGTACTTC
TRBD1	TRBV6-1	TRBJ2-7	NA	CASSVPPMTGPKVVYEQYF	TGTGCCAGCAGTGTTCCCCCCATGACAGGGCCAAAAGTGGTCTACGAGCAGTACTTC
NA	TRBV5-5	TRBJ1-2	NA	CASSLTQGTFGGYTF	TGCGCCAGCAGCCTCACTCAGGGTACCTTTGGGGGCTACACCTTC
NA	TRBV6-1	TRBJ2-5	NA	CASSEPTGLWETQYF	TGTGCCAGCAGTGAGCCGACAGGCCTATGGGAGACCCAGTACTTC
TRBD1	TRBV30	TRBJ1-2	NA	CAWSAGQGYYGYTF	TGTGCCTGGAGTGCCGGACAGGGCTACTATGGCTACACCTTC
NA	TRBV7-6	TRBJ1-1	NA	CASSRLTEAFF	TGTGCCAGCAGCCGACTCACTGAAGCTTTCTTT
NA	TRBV11-3	TRBJ1-2	NA	CASSLDAAGYGYTF	TGTGCCAGCAGCTTAGATGCGGCAGGGTATGGCTACACCTTC
TRBD1	TRBV9	TRBJ2-1	NA	CASSAPTRDRSNNEQFF	TGTGCCAGCAGCGCCCCGACCCGGGACAGGTCAAACAATGAGCAGTTCTTC
NA	TRBV5-1	TRBJ1-2	NA	CASSLEDSRQGYTF	TGCGCCAGCAGCTTGGAGGACTCCCGTCAAGGCTACACCTTC
TRBD1	TRBV2	TRBJ1-2	NA	CASSGQGTEYGYTF	TGTGCCAGCAGTGGACAGGGGACAGAGTATGGCTACACCTTC
TRBD2	TRBV15	TRBJ2-7	NA	CATRTSGSSYEQYF	TGTGCCACGAGGACTAGCGGTTCCTCCTACGAGCAGTACTTC
NA	TRBV7-9	TRBJ1-1	NA	CASSFDLTPTEAFF	TGTGCCAGCAGCTTTGACCTGACTCCTACTGAAGCTTTCTTT
NA	TRBV7-8	TRBJ1-5	NA	CASSFGQSNQPQHF	TGTGCCAGCAGCTTTGGACAGTCTAATCAGCCCCAGCATTTT
TRBD2	TRBV12-5	TRBJ2-5	NA	CASGFSGWTSGGAETQYF	TGTGCTAGTGGTTTCTCAGGCTGGACTAGCGGGGGGGCGGAGACCCAGTACTTC
TRBD1	TRBV11-2	TRBJ2-3	once	CASSPWTGLTDTQYF	TGTGCCAGCAGCCCGTGGACAGGGCTAACAGATACGCAGTATTTT
TRBD1	TRBV5-1	TRBJ2-7	few	CASGTGYEQYF	TGCGCCTCAGGGACAGGCTACGAGCAGTACTTC
TRBD1	TRBV18	TRBJ1-3	few	CASSPTGLTGNTIYF	TGTGCCAGCTCGCCGACAGGGTTAACTGGAAACACCATATATTTT
TRBD1	TRBV6-1	TRBJ2-7	NA	CASSPGTGPYEQYF	TGTGCCAGCAGCCCCGGGACAGGGCCCTACGAGCAGTACTTC
NA	TRBV4-3	TRBJ2-5	NA	CASSQGVLGALSKETQYF	TGCGCCAGCAGCCAAGGGGTTTTAGGGGCCCTATCTAAAGAGACCCAGTACTTC
NA	TRBV27	TRBJ1-2	NA	CASSLNGDYGYTF	TGTGCCAGCAGTTTAAACGGAGACTATGGCTACACCTTC
NA	TRBV13	TRBJ1-4	NA	CASSLGRGSDNEKLFF	TGTGCCAGCAGCTTAGGCCGCGGGTCTGATAATGAAAAACTGTTTTTT
NA	TRBV27	TRBJ2-3	NA	CASSPIVSSFDTQYF	TGTGCCAGCAGTCCCATCGTCAGTAGCTTCGATACGCAGTATTTT
NA	TRBV27	TRBJ2-7	NA	CASSRGGRNTYEQYF	TGTGCCAGCAGTCGAGGGGGAAGGAACACCTACGAGCAGTACTTC
NA	TRBV12-5	TRBJ1-6	NA	CASGSTGSSYNSPLHF	TGTGCTAGTGGTTCTACAGGGAGCTCCTATAATTCACCCCTCCACTTT
NA	TRBV5-1	TRBJ2-2	NA	CASSFAGGTGELFF	TGCGCCAGCAGCTTTGCCGGGGGCACCGGGGAGCTGTTTTTT
TRBD1	TRBV11-2	TRBJ1-5	NA	CASSPDGTGGAWQPQHF	TGTGCCAGCAGCCCTGATGGGACAGGGGGCGCATGGCAGCCCCAGCATTTT